The present TCR beta chain was sequenced within a study of blood T cell repertoires in COVID-19. This CDR3 comprises 16 residues. Germline trimming cut 6 bases from V and 5 bases from J; bases unmatched to any gene: 14. Per germline, CDR1 SGHTA and CDR2 FQGNSA. Authors' processing steps: Amplification with reference gene primers provided the estimates of nucleated cell counts. Some clones are missing from TCRdb's copy, which holds only in-frame ones; the method was immunoSEQ multiplex PCR. The DNA gave D and trimming, while V, J and clone size come from that table. The sample records hundreds of thousands of clones, approximately 80% being singletons.

Sequences were obtained from PBMCs or T cells enriched from blood (not recorded which). The sequence derives from a woman between 40 and 50 years old with acute COVID-19. J is TRBJ1-2 and V is TRBV7-2; TRBD1 matches 8 bases. The CDR3 here is CASSSGTGHLGYGYTF. The CDR3 nucleotides are TGTGCCAGCAGTTCCGGGACAGGCCATTTGGGGTATGGCTACACCTTC. Full variable domain (outside the CDR3, taken from reference TRBV7-2 and TRBJ1-2): GAGVSQSPSNKVTEKGKDVELRCDPISGHTALYWYRQSLGQGLEFLIYFQGNSAPDKSGLPSDRFSAERTGGSVSTLTIQRTQQEDSAVYLCASSSGTGHLGYGYTFGSGTRLTVV.